This entry is about one T cell receptor beta chain. Its antigen is unknown. The source of the sample is a study of cytomegalovirus exposure and HLA in healthy donors. Study-wide results and limits: The later analysis indicated that the majority of CMV-associated TCR beta chains appeared HLA-restricted. Per published reports, the classifier diagnosed cytomegalovirus status with high specificity and sensitivity.

When sampled, the donors appeared nominally healthy, though they likely had unrecorded immune exposures. PCR primers comprised 60 Vbeta and 13 Jbeta primers. The repertoire was sequenced with immunoSEQ multiplex PCR; TCRdb's copy has only in-frame clones and lacks some. The sample includes more than 95,000 clones, around 75% of them seen just once. Source material: PBMCs. This clonotype was obtained from a woman between 50 and 59 years old in good health and CMV-seropositive.

This chain's CDR3 is CASRDGSGGYSYNEQFF. In DNA, the CDR3 is TGTGCCAGCAGGGACGGAAGCGGGGGTTACTCCTACAATGAGCAGTTCTTC. The V gene is TRBV27, the J gene TRBJ2-1; 8 positions match TRBD2. The germline gives CDR1 MNHEY, CDR2 SMNVEV (reference sequence). The V gene end was trimmed by 6 bases and the J gene end by 0 bases; junction bases not matched to a gene: 10. CDR3 length equals 17 residues.